This entry features one T cell receptor beta chain sequence. This record comes from a study of blood T cell repertoires in COVID-19. Study members were between roughly 18 and 100 years old and lived in fewer than 30 US regions. V lost 8 bases and J 8 bases, leaving 15 bases between the germline ends. This CDR3 has 11 amino acids. Germline CDR1 is GTSNPN and CDR2 is SVGIG (reference sequence). Assay: immunoSEQ multiplex PCR; the TCRdb copy retains only in-frame clones and omits some. The repertoire holds a few hundred thousand clones, with roughly four fifths as singletons. Material for sequencing was PBMCs or T cells enriched from blood (not recorded which). The clonotype was recovered from a woman aged 50 to 60 who had recovered from COVID-19. The chain recombines TRBV30 with TRBJ1-1; the D gene is possibly TRBD1 (6 bases). This CDR3 reads CAGGDDREAFF. The CDR3 nucleotides read TGTGCCGGGGGGGATGACAGGGAAGCTTTCTTT. Drawing the rest from reference TRBV30 and TRBJ1-1, the complete variable domain is SQTIHQWPATLVQPVGSPLSLECTVEGTSNPNLYWYRQAAGRGLQLLFYSVGIGQISSEVPQNLSASRPQDRQFILSSKKLLLSDSGFYLCAGGDDREAFFGQGTRLTVV.